This T cell receptor beta chain was observed in a study of vaccination effects on CD4 cells after COVID-19 (dated by TCRdb to between 2021 and 2024). About the study as a whole: In the ViraFEST assay, PBMC were stimulated with viral peptide pools, and TCR sequencing was then used to find antigen-specific CD4+ T cell clonotypes based on their expansion. Across the study, the median time from the second dose to post-vaccine sampling was 72 days (range 14 to 241). Over 1.5 million PBMC per well were cultured with 8.5 to 10 ug/ml peptides in IMDM containing roughly 5% human AB serum, roughly 9.5 IU/ml IL-2 and gentamicin. SARS-CoV-2 spike-specific CD4+ TCR repertoires were compared before and after mRNA vaccination in COVID-19 convalescent patients and in infection-naive vaccine recipients. The full study included 10 to 11 COVID-19 convalescent patients and several SARS-CoV-2-naive healthy vaccine recipients. Cultures from other donors in the study were sequenced using the Oncomine TCR Beta short-read assay on an Illumina iSeq 100. Paper-wide results and their limitations: Both infection-induced and vaccine-induced clones contracted markedly at late post-vaccination timepoints, which is consistent with waning T cell responses. Only a small number of convalescent patients were included, and no early post-infection timepoints were available, which limited the study. Among healthy vaccine recipients, nearly all vaccine-induced clones were SARS-CoV-2 mono-reactive, and only 1 of 255 was cross-reactive with common cold coronaviruses.

Turning to this clone: Its antigen specificity is not known. No quality values exist for individual bases; no much larger clone is one base distant.

Trimming accounts for 3 bases at V and 5 bases at J, while the number of junction bases matched to no gene is 10. CDR1 and CDR2 (SGDLS, YYNGEE) derive from the germline V gene. The CDR3 goes from the cysteine to the phenylalanine over 15 residues. The only DNA kept is the CDR3, 45 bases in frame from the first base. The library was obtained by the immunoSEQ multiplex PCR assay. DNA from the CD4+ T cells that had been cultured and isolated underwent TCR beta CDR3 sequencing. Regarding the original processing steps: Non-productive TCR sequences were removed, reads were trimmed to the CDR3 region, and CDR3s of at least 7 amino acids were retained. The MANAFEST web app was used to pick out antigen-specific clonotypes by comparing their expansion in peptide wells with that in reference cultures. For clones to be considered positive, expansion at FDR<0.05 versus reference and all other wells, an odds ratio above 5, and a frequency above 0.1% in two replicate wells were required. A clonotype was called cross-reactive if it was significantly expanded both in SARS-CoV-2 spike wells and in at least one common cold coronavirus spike condition. Levenshtein distance calculated with the stringdist R package was used to assess CDR3 similarity, and unrooted trees were constructed with ape in R 3.6.1. Drawn from immuneACCESS, this table holds only the in-frame rearrangements with V and J called that TCRdb kept. Clones are partly lost; checked studies trace under half to an unresolved V gene and leave the rest unexplained. The V and J calls and clone size were taken over from that table, and D and trimming were inferred from the DNA. The sample table contains around 50,000 clones; only one count was recorded for 60% to 75% of them. Of the sample, 5.5% to 8% is held by the ten largest clones.

After around 10 days of culture, CD4+ T cells were isolated with the EasySep CD4+ T cell isolation kit. Each participant got two doses of an mRNA SARS-CoV-2 vaccine, either BNT162b2 or mRNA-1273. The absence of prior SARS-CoV-2 infection in healthy vaccine recipients was confirmed by negative nucleocapsid antibodies before and after vaccination. On days 3 and 7, half of the culture medium was replaced with fresh IL-2-containing medium. Each peptide stimulation condition was cultured in triplicate wells unless otherwise noted. PBMC were separated from whole blood using Ficoll-Paque Plus gradient centrifugation and were then either cryopreserved at -140C or used fresh. Genomic DNA was extracted from cultured CD4+ T cells with the QIAamp micro DNA kit.

The rearrangement joined TRBV9 to TRBJ2-5, and 7 junction bases match TRBD2. This receptor was obtained from a human donor who received a COVID-19 vaccine. Sequenced material: CD4+ T cells from PBMCs cultured without peptide, taken after COVID-19 vaccination. The sequenced DNA: TGTGCCAGCAGCGCAGGGACTATCCCCCGCGAGACCCAGTACTTC. It encodes CASSAGTIPRETQYF.